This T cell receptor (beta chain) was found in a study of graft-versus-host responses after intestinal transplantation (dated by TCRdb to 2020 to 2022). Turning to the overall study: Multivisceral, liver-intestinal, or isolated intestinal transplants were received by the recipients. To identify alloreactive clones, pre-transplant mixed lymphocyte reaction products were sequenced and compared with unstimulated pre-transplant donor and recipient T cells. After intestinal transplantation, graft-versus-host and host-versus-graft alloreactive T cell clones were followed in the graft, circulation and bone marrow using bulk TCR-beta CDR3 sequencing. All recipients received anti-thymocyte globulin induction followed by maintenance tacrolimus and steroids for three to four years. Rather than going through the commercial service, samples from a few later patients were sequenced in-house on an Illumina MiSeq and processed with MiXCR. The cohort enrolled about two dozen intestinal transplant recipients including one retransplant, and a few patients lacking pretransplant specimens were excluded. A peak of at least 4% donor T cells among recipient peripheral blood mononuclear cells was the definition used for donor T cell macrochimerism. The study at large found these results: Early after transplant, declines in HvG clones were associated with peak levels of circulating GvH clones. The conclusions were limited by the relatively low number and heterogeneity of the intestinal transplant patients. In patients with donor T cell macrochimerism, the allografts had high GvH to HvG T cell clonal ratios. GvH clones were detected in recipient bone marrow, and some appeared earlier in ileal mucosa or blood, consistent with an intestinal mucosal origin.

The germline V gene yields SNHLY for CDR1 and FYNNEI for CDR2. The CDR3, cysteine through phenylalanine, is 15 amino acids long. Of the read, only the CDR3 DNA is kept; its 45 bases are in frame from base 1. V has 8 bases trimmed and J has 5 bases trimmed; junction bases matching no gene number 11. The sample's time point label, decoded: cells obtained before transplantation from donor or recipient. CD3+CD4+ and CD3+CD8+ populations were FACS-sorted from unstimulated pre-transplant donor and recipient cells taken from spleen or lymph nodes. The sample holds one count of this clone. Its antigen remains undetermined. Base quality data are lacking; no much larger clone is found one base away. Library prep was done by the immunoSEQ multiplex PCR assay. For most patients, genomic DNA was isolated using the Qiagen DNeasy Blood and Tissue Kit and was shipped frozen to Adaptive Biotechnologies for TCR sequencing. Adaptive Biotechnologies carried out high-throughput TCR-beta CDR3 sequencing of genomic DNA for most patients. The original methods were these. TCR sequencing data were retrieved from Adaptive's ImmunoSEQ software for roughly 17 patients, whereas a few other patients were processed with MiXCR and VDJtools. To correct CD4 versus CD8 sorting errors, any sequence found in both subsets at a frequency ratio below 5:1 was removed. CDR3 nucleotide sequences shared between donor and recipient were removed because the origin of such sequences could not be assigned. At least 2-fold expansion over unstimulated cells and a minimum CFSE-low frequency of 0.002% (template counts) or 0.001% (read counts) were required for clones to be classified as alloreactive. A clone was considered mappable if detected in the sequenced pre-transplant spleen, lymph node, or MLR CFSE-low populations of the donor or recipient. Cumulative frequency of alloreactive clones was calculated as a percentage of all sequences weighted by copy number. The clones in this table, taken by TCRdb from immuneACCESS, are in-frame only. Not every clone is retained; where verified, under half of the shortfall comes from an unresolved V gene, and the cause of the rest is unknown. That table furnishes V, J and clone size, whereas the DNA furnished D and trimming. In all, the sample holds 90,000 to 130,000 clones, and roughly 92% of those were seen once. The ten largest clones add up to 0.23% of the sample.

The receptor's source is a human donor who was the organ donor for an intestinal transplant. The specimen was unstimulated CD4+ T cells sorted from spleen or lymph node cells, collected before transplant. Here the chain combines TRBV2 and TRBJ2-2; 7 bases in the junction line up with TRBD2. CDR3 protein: CASCWPPGGTGELFF. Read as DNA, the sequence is TGTGCCAGCTGTTGGCCCCCCGGGGGGACCGGGGAGCTGTTTTTT.